This T cell receptor beta chain was recovered during a study of PD-L1 blockade in urothelial cancer. Study-level information: Researchers looked at the blood 3 weeks (second dose) and 6 weeks after treatment began.

It was locally advanced or metastatic urothelial carcinoma that patients had. Each PCR contained spiked-in synthetic TCR analog templates. Only in-frame clones appear in the TCRdb table, and some are missing; sequencing was by immunoSEQ multiplex PCR. The sample yields 17,000 or so clones, approximately 90% seen once. The CDR3 extends over 15 amino acids. CDR1 is MNHEY, CDR2 SVGAGI, per germline. V dropped 0 bases and J dropped 6 bases, with 12 bases sitting between them. The starting material was PBMCs, obtained around atezolizumab (anti-PD-L1) treatment. This chain links TRBV6-5 with TRBJ2-4; weak D call: TRBD1 (6 bases). The clonotype was recovered from a man over 45 with urothelial cancer. Written as DNA, the CDR3 is TGTGCCAGCAGTTACTCGAGCTCAGGGGTAAACATTCAGTACTTC. It is translated as CASSYSSSGVNIQYF.